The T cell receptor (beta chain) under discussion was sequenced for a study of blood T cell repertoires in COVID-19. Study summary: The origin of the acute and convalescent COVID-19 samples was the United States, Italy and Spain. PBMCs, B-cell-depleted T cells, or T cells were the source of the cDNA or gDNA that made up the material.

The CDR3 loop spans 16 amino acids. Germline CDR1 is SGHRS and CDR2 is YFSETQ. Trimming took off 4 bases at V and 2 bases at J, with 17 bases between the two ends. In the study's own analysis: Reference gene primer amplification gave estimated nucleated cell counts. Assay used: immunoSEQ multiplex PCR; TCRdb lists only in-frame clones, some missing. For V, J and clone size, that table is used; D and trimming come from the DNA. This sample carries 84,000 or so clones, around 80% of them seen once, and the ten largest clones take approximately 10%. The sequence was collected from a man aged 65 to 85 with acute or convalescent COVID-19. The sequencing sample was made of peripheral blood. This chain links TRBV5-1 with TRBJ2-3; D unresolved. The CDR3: CASSPKTTYFTDTQYF. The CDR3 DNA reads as TGCGCCAGCAGCCCAAAAACCACCTATTTCACAGATACGCAGTATTTT.